Below, 18 T cell receptor beta chains from the same sample are listed, as sequenced in a study of CD8+ T cells in alopecia areata. RNA was isolated and reverse transcribed to cDNA, the sequencing template. Using immunoSEQ multiplex PCR, the repertoire was profiled, and TCRdb retains in-frame clones only, with some absent. The repertoire holds 200,000 to 250,000 clones, with about 57% as singletons. Treatment reported: oral pan-JAK inhibitor, 5-10 mg twice daily. This specimen consisted of CD4+ T cells sorted from blood, obtained at week 4, from a patient treated with tofacitinib. These TCRs come from a human donor with alopecia areata.

This clone turned up a few times. The same CDR3 can be traced to other DNA sequences in this sample. The chain carries TRBV6-1 and TRBJ2-7; possibly TRBD1 for D (5 bases). CDR1 and CDR2 (germline): MNHNS, SASEGT. There are 14 residues in the CDR3. Trimming removed 1 base from V and 3 bases from J, with 10 bases in between. For the CDR3, the DNA is TGTGCCAGCAGTGAAGACCGTGACAGCTACGAGCAGTACTTC. It codes for CASSEDRDSYEQYF.

CDR3: CAWSVDGISTDTQYF. CDR3 in DNA: TGTGCCTGGAGTGTAGACGGGATTAGCACAGATACGCAGTATTTT. The gene calls are TRBV30 and TRBJ2-3, with D possibly TRBD2 on 5 matching bases. The V end was cut by 0 bases, the J end by 0 bases, with 10 bases between. The CDR3 runs 15 residues. Germline lookup yields CDR1 GTSNPN and CDR2 SVGIG (reference sequence).

The chain recombines TRBV29-1 with TRBJ1-1; 8 bases agree with TRBD1. CDR1 is SQVTM and CDR2 is ANQGSEA in the germline V gene. Trimming took 3 bases from V and 2 from J; bases not matched to a gene: 8. The CDR3 sequence is 15 residues long. CDR3 sequence reads: CSVEEVGQGNTEAFF. Written as DNA, the CDR3 is TGCAGCGTTGAGGAGGTTGGACAGGGTAACACTGAAGCTTTCTTT. The full variable domain, in which reference TRBV29-1 and TRBJ1-1 provide the parts outside the CDR3, is SAVISQKPSRDICQRGTSLTIQCQVDSQVTMMFWYRQQPGQSLTLIATANQGSEATYESGFVIDKFPISRPNLTFSTLTVSNMSPEDSSIYLCSVEEVGQGNTEAFFGQGTRLTVV.

The chain has TRBV30 and TRBJ1-2; maybe TRBD1 (6 bases). The germline V and J ends were trimmed by 0 bases and 8 bases, with 16 bases remaining between them. This CDR3 is built from 14 residues. Looked up from germline, CDR1 is GTSNPN and CDR2 is SVGIG (reference sequence). The CDR3 here is CAWSVPGEIRGYTF. The CDR3 nucleotides are TGTGCCTGGAGTGTACCAGGGGAGATCAGGGGCTACACCTTC.

J is TRBJ2-7 and V is TRBV30, with D unresolved. Trimming removed 7 bases at V and 5 bases at J, with 15 bases between. The CDR3 loop spans 12 amino acids. CDR1 and CDR2 from the germline V gene are GTSNPN and SVGIG (reference sequence). Here the CDR3 reads CASRWVRNEQYF. As DNA, the CDR3 is TGTGCCTCCCGCTGGGTCAGGAACGAGCAGTACTTC.

The J gene is TRBJ1-1, the V gene TRBV30; 7 bases map to TRBD1. There are 12 residues in the CDR3. Losses at the gene ends were 3 bases for V and 5 bases for J; bases not matched to a gene: 3. Germline V gives CDR1 GTSNPN, CDR2 SVGIG (reference sequence). CDR3 amino acids: CAWRQGKTEAFF. CDR3 DNA: TGTGCCTGGAGACAGGGGAAGACTGAAGCTTTCTTT.

CDR3 loop: CASGAGPGSYNEQFF. The CDR3, as DNA: TGTGCCAGCGGGGCCGGTCCTGGCTCCTACAATGAGCAGTTCTTC. The V gene is TRBV6-5, the J gene TRBJ2-1; perhaps TRBD1 as D (5 bases). There are 15 residues in the CDR3. The V gene's germline CDR1 is MNHEY and CDR2 SVGAGI. V lost 8 bases and J 0 bases, leaving 14 bases between the germline ends.

J is TRBJ1-2 and V is TRBV6-5; TRBD1 agrees at 7 bases. V lost 4 bases and J lost 4; bases outside the gene matches: 3. There are 13 residues in the CDR3. Germline-derived CDR1 and CDR2 are MNHEY and SVGAGI. The CDR3 loop reads CASSSTGAYGYTF. CDR3 DNA sequence: TGTGCCAGCAGTTCCACAGGGGCCTATGGCTACACCTTC.

The chain employs TRBV9 and TRBJ1-2; D call uncertain. The CDR3 covers 13 residues. In germline, CDR1 is SGDLS, CDR2 YYNGEE. V lost 3 bases and J lost 7, with 13 bases in between. This chain's CDR3 is CASSGEGILGYTF. The CDR3 DNA sequence: TGTGCCAGCAGCGGGGAGGGAATACTTGGCTACACCTTC.

The chain employs TRBV25-1 and TRBJ2-7; D is undetermined. Trimming removed 7 bases at V and 2 bases at J, with 6 bases between. This CDR3 region has 11 residues. Germline V gives CDR1 MGHDK, CDR2 SYGVNS. The CDR3 DNA reads TGTGCCAGCACCGTGGCCTACGAGCAGTACTTC. Amino acid sequence: CASTVAYEQYF.

Remarks on this clone: Other DNA sequences in this sample translate to the same CDR3. The chain couples TRBV29-1 to TRBJ1-1; no clear D gene. V was cut by 6 bases and J by 0 bases, with 11 bases left in between. The CDR3 covers 13 residues. Germline V lookup: CDR1 SQVTM, CDR2 ANQGSEA. The CDR3 here is CSVVRVMNTEAFF. CDR3 DNA sequence: TGCAGCGTAGTTCGGGTCATGAACACTGAAGCTTTCTTT. The whole variable domain, remainder taken from reference TRBV29-1 and TRBJ1-1, is SAVISQKPSRDICQRGTSLTIQCQVDSQVTMMFWYRQQPGQSLTLIATANQGSEATYESGFVIDKFPISRPNLTFSTLTVSNMSPEDSSIYLCSVVRVMNTEAFFGQGTRLTVV.

This chain joins TRBV29-1 and TRBJ1-1; possible D gene TRBD1, 5 bases. Between the trimmed V and J ends, which lost 2 bases and 0 bases, there was a span of 16 bases. The CDR3 totals 16 residues. CDR1 and CDR2 from the germline V gene are SQVTM and ANQGSEA. Written as DNA, the CDR3 is TGCAGCGTTGAAACCCTGGGTGGGACTTTGAACACTGAAGCTTTCTTT. Translating gives CSVETLGGTLNTEAFF.

The rearrangement uses TRBV9 and TRBJ2-3; D perhaps matches TRBD2 (6 bases). This CDR3 comprises 15 residues. Germline V gene lookup returns CDR1 SGDLS and CDR2 YYNGEE. V dropped 4 bases and J dropped 0 bases, with 12 bases sitting between them. CDR3 in amino acids: CASSLSSGSTDTQYF. The CDR3 bases are TGTGCCAGCAGCCTCAGCAGCGGGAGCACAGATACGCAGTATTTT.

Concerning this clone: A read error may account for a junction end that differs from germline. The rearrangement joins TRBV18 to TRBJ1-2; D perhaps matches TRBD1 (5 bases). Germline CDR1 KGHSH, CDR2 LQKENI. This CDR3 has 16 amino acids. CDR3 nucleotide sequence: TGTGCCAGCTCACCATCGGCAGGGATGACTAAATATGGCTACACCTTC. Its translation: CASSPSAGMTKYGYTF.

This rearrangement joins TRBV14 to TRBJ1-5, with D possibly being TRBD1 (6 bases). CDR3 length: 13 amino acids. In germline, CDR1 is SGHDN, CDR2 FVKESK. V lost 4 bases and J lost 4, with 8 bases in between. CDR3 nucleotides: TGTGCCAGCAGCCTCAGGGGAAATCAGCCCCAGCATTTT. It codes for CASSLRGNQPQHF.

This clone was recorded a few times. This chain links TRBV12-5 with TRBJ2-1; the match to TRBD2 covers 7 bases. The CDR3 has 16 amino acids. Germline CDR1 reads LGHNT; CDR2 reads FRNRAP. With 2 bases clipped from V and 5 bases from J, the junction kept 9 bases outside the gene matches. The CDR3 loop reads CASGLTVGGINNEQFF. The CDR3 nucleotides read TGTGCTAGTGGTTTGACAGTGGGGGGGATAAACAATGAGCAGTTCTTC.

J is TRBJ2-5 and V is TRBV18; D gene uncertain. TRBJ2-7 matches the DNA end more closely, so the J call is doubtful. The CDR3 covers 14 residues. CDR1 is KGHSH, CDR2 LQKENI, per germline. The CDR3 region is CASSPRNKDREQYF. DNA for the CDR3: TGTGCCAGCTCACCACGCAATAAAGATCGCGAGCAGTACTTC.

This clone was detected a few times. This rearrangement joins TRBV4-3 to TRBJ1-2; 9 nucleotides match TRBD1. From germline, CDR1 is LGHNA and CDR2 YSLEER. V gave up 1 base and J gave up 8 bases; unmatched junction bases: 5. The CDR3 runs to 14 residues. The CDR3 DNA reads TGCGCCAGCAGCCAAGTCGGGACAGGGAACGGCTACACCTTC. Translation: CASSQVGTGNGYTF.